A selection of T cell receptor beta chains follows, all from one sample in a study of molecular identifiers for immune sequencing clone quantification. Using its own MiXCR run on the PCR reads, TCRdb lists one record per CDR3 protein. The sample carries more than 450,000 distinct CDR3 sequences, 20% to 25% recorded once. The sample taken for sequencing was naive CD8+ T cells from blood, with Jurkat cell RNA spiked in. Receptors originate from a human donor in good health. Some libraries in this study had Jurkat cell RNA spiked in. The CDR3 runs from the conserved cysteine through the conserved F or W. A D gene is named only where the DNA matches it firmly. Not every row has a clone size; where given, it reads once, few, many or a size class.

size	D	J	V	DNA	CDR3
few	TRBD1	TRBJ1-4	TRBV7-6	TGTGCCAGCAGCTATGCCCCACCGGGACAGACCGGATTTGCAACTAATGAAAAACTGTTTTTT	CASSYAPPGQTGFATNEKLFF
-	-	TRBJ2-2	TRBV13	TGTGCCAGCAGCTCCGTCGGGGGTTCAATAGGGGAGCTGTTTTTT	CASSSVGGSIGELFF
many	-	TRBJ2-1	TRBV7-9	TGTGCCAGCAGCTTAGAACTACACAATGAGCAGTTCTTC	CASSLELHNEQFF
many	TRBD1	TRBJ1-5	TRBV6-6	TGTGCCAGCAGTTACGACAGGGGTTTAAATCAGCCCCAGCATTTT	CASSYDRGLNQPQHF
-	-	TRBJ1-1	TRBV30	TGTGCCTGGAGTACAGAAAACACTGAAGCTTTCTTT	CAWSTENTEAFF
-	-	TRBJ2-2	TRBV12-3/TRBV12-4	TGTGCCAGCAGTGGCTCCCTGCTCCATACCGGGGGGCTGTTTTTT	CASSGSLLHTGGLFF
many	-	TRBJ2-7	TRBV30	TGTGCCTGGAGTGTATTACTAGGTCGCGAGCAGTACTTC	CAWSVLLGREQYF
-	-	TRBJ1-1	TRBV6-1	TGTGCCAGCAGTGAGGCCCGGGGGGGTCTGAACACTGAAGCTTTCTTT	CASSEARGGLNTEAFF
few	-	TRBJ2-7	TRBV4-3	TGCGCCAGCAGCCAAGATTTCAGTACCTACGAGCAGTACTTC	CASSQDFSTYEQYF
few	-	TRBJ1-4	TRBV27	TGTGCCAGCAGTTGGGCCGCCGCAAATGGAAAACTGTTTTTT	CASSWAAANGKLFF
-	TRBD2	TRBJ2-3	TRBV4-3	TGCGCCAGCAGCCAAGGCGGGGCTAGCGGGAGAACAGATACGCAGTGTTTT	CASSQGGASGRTDTQCF
-	TRBD1	TRBJ1-6	TRBV4-3	TGCGCCAGCAGCCAAGGGGGACAGGGAGGTTCACCCCTCCACTTT	CASSQGGQGGSPLHF
many	TRBD2	TRBJ2-1	TRBV4-1	TGCGCCAGCAGCCAACCGCTTGGCGGGAGGGCCGGCAATGAGCAGTTCTTC	CASSQPLGGRAGNEQFF
few	-	TRBJ2-1	TRBV5-1	TGCGCCAGCAGCTTGGGTCTAGGCAATGAGCAGTTCTTC	CASSLGLGNEQFF
many	-	TRBJ1-3	TRBV27	TGTGCCAGCAGTTACACAGGCACTGGAAACACCATATATTTT	CASSYTGTGNTIYF
few	TRBD1	TRBJ2-7	TRBV19	TGTGCCAGTAGTATGGGTGGACAGGCCGCCGAGCAGTACTTC	CASSMGGQAAEQYF
-	-	TRBJ1-3	TRBV4-3	TGCGCCAGCAGCCAAGCGGAGCCCTCTGGAAACACCATATATTTT	CASSQAEPSGNTIYF
many	TRBD1	TRBJ2-5	TRBV5-1	TGCGCCAGCAGCATACAGGGGTATGAGGAGACCCAGTACTTC	CASSIQGYEETQYF
-	TRBD2	TRBJ2-1	TRBV25-1	TGTGCCAGCAGTGAACGACCCGGGACTAGCGGGATCGGTGAGCAGTTCTTC	CASSERPGTSGIGEQFF
-	TRBD1	TRBJ1-1	TRBV15	TGTGCCACCAGCAGATCGACAGGGGACACTGAAGCTTTCTTT	CATSRSTGDTEAFF
many	TRBD2	TRBJ2-7	TRBV7-9	TGTGCCAGCAGCTCCGGACTAGCCGGCGAGCAGTACTTC	CASSSGLAGEQYF
few	TRBD2	TRBJ2-1	TRBV7-8	TGTGCCAGCAGCCCCTGGACTAGCGGGCTCCGCAATGAGCAGTTCTTC	CASSPWTSGLRNEQFF
-	-	TRBJ2-3	TRBV4-3	TGCGCCAGCAGCCAAGGGTCCAATGTAGATACGCAGTATTTT	CASSQGSNVDTQYF
few	TRBD2	TRBJ2-7	TRBV11-2	TGTGCCAGCAGGGCAAGTACTAGCGTTTCCTACGAGCAGTACTTC	CASRASTSVSYEQYF
-	TRBD1	TRBJ2-7	TRBV9	TGTGCCAGCAGCGTAGCAGACAGGGACTACGAGCAGTACTTC	CASSVADRDYEQYF
few	-	TRBJ1-2	TRBV5-7	TGTGCCAGCAGCTTGGTGGTATGGACTAACTATGGCTACACCTTC	CASSLVVWTNYGYTF
few	-	TRBJ1-1	TRBV30	TGTGCCTGGAGTGTCGACAGTAACACTGAAGCTTTCTTT	CAWSVDSNTEAFF
-	TRBD2	TRBJ2-1	TRBV30	TGTGCCTGGGCCGTGGGGGGGAATGAGCAGTTCTTC	CAWAVGGNEQFF
-	-	TRBJ1-2	TRBV12-3/TRBV12-4	TGTGCCAGCAGTTTAACCAGGGACTGTGGCTACACCTTC	CASSLTRDCGYTF
-	-	TRBJ1-2	TRBV19	TGTGCCAGTAGCTCCGACAGAAGCTATGGCTACACCTTC	CASSSDRSYGYTF
-	TRBD2	TRBJ2-1	TRBV3-1	TGTGCCGGCAGCTTTTCTACCCTCACTAGCGGGAGGATAGATTGGGGTGAGCAGTTCTTC	CAGSFSTLTSGRIDWGEQFF
-	-	TRBJ2-7	TRBV20-1	TGCAGTGCTAGAGATCTCCATTCCGCTAGCTACGAGCGGTACTTC	CSARDLHSASYERYF
-	-	TRBJ1-1	TRBV5-1	TGCGCCAGCAGCTTGGTACAGGACGGCGACACTGAAGCTTTCTTT	CASSLVQDGDTEAFF
few	-	TRBJ2-2	TRBV12-3/TRBV12-4	TGTGCCAGCAGTACGACAGGAGGCACGGACACCGGGGAGCTGTTTTTT	CASSTTGGTDTGELFF
-	TRBD2	TRBJ2-2	TRBV20-1	TGCAGTGCTAGAGAGGTAGCGGGAGTCACCGGGGAGCTGTTTTTT	CSAREVAGVTGELFF
-	-	TRBJ2-1	TRBV20-1	TGCAGTGCTAGCCTGACTTCCCCCCGTGAGCAGTTCTTC	CSASLTSPREQFF
many	-	TRBJ2-6	TRBV23-1	TGCGCCAGCAGTCAAGTTTCAGGCCCCTTCGTGGCCAACGTCCTGACTTTC	CASSQVSGPFVANVLTF
-	-	TRBJ1-3	TRBV20-1	TGCAGTGCTAGGAATTTGGAGCGGGCTGATGGAAACACCATATATTTT	CSARNLERADGNTIYF
few	TRBD2	TRBJ2-7	TRBV7-2	TGTGCCAGCAGCTTATCATGGGACAGGACAGTACTAGCGGGGGCCTACGAGCAGTACTTC	CASSLSWDRTVLAGAYEQYF
many	-	TRBJ1-1	TRBV12-3/TRBV12-4	TGTGCCAGCAGTTTAGGAGGGGAGAACACTGAAGCTTTCTTT	CASSLGGENTEAFF
-	-	TRBJ2-2	TRBV28	TGTGCCAGCAGTTTCATAGCGGCTTTGACCGGGGAGCTGTTTTTT	CASSFIAALTGELFF
few	-	TRBJ2-2	TRBV7-9	TGTGCCAGCAGCTTCGGCGGGCAGAGGACCGGGGAGCTGTTTTTT	CASSFGGQRTGELFF
many	-	TRBJ1-5	TRBV6-2/TRBV6-3	TGTGCCAGCAGTTACTTATATCTATCCGATAGCAATCAGCCCCAGCATTTT	CASSYLYLSDSNQPQHF
-	-	TRBJ2-7	TRBV5-6	TGTGCCAGCAGCCCCCCGGGGGAGGTTGCCTACGAGCAGTACTTC	CASSPPGEVAYEQYF
-	TRBD1	TRBJ1-2	TRBV9	TGTGCCAGCAGTTCCGGGACAGGCCTGACCAACTATGGCTACACCTTC	CASSSGTGLTNYGYTF
-	TRBD1	TRBJ2-3	TRBV28	TGTGCCAGCAGTTCGGACAGGGACTTCACAGATACGCAGTATTTT	CASSSDRDFTDTQYF
few	-	TRBJ1-2	TRBV12-3/TRBV12-4	TGTGCCAGCAGTTTAATGGGTCCCTATGGCTACACCTTC	CASSLMGPYGYTF
-	TRBD2	TRBJ2-6	TRBV12-3/TRBV12-4	TGTGCCAGCAGTTTAACCCCCGGGGGGAATGGGGCCAACGTCCTGACTTTC	CASSLTPGGNGANVLTF